Included here is one T cell receptor (beta chain) sequence, with context. Indicated treatment: preoperative locoregional IRX-2 cytokine immunotherapy. Samples came from a phase Ib trial of preoperative locoregional IRX-2 cytokine immunotherapy. This entry belongs to a study of preoperative IRX-2 immunotherapy in early breast cancer. Profiled with immunoSEQ multiplex PCR; TCRdb holds only in-frame clones, not every one. This sample has approximately 38,000 clones, with 82% found just once. This clonotype was sampled from a human donor with breast cancer. The source was lymph node tissue, collected after IRX-2 immunotherapy.

The CDR3 DNA is TGTGCCAGCAGCTTGGATACTAGTGACACAGATACGCAGTATTTT. Encoded protein: CASSLDTSDTDTQYF. This chain links TRBV7-1 with TRBJ2-3, with D tentatively TRBD2 (5 bases). TRBV7-1 is designated an ORF whose function remains uncertain. The CDR3 loop spans 15 amino acids. The ends were cut back, 4 bases at V and 2 bases at J, with 13 bases in the middle.